This TCR beta chain was profiled in a study of blood T cell repertoires in COVID-19. This clone appeared once. Looked up from germline, CDR1 is MNHEY and CDR2 is SVGAGI. Trimming pared 1 base from V and 13 bases from J, leaving 8 bases between. The CDR3 is made up of 12 amino acids. Profiled with immunoSEQ multiplex PCR; TCRdb holds only in-frame clones, not every one. The sample shows 300,000 to 350,000 clones, approximately 88% of them seen only once. What was sequenced was peripheral blood. This sequence originates from a woman aged 25 to 39 with COVID-19, enrolled during active disease. The rearrangement uses TRBV6-5 and TRBJ1-6; D is unresolved. CDR3 sequence reads: CASSYLSSPLHF. As DNA, the CDR3 is TGTGCCAGCAGTTACTTATCCTCGCCCCTCCACTTT.